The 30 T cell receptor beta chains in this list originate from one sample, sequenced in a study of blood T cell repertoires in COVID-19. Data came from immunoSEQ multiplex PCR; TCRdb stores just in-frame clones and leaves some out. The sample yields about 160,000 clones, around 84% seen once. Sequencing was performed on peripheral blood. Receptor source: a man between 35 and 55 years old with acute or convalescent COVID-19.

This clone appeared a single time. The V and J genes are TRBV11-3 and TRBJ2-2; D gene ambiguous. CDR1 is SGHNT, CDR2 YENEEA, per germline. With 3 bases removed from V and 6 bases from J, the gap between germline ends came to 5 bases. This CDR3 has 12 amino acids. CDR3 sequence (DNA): TGTGCCAGCAGCTTCAATGCCGGGGAGCTGTTTTTT. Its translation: CASSFNAGELFF.

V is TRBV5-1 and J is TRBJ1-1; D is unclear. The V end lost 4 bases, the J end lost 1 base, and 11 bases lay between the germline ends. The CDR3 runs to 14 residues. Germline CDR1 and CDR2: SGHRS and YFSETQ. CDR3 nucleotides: TGCGCCAGCAGCACTCCTCTAGCGAACACTGAAGCTTTCTTT. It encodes CASSTPLANTEAFF. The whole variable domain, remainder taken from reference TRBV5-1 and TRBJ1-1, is KAGVTQTPRYLIKTRGQQVTLSCSPISGHRSVSWYQQTPGQGLQFLFEYFSETQRNKGNFPGRFSGRQFSNSRSEMNVSTLELGDSALYLCASSTPLANTEAFFGQGTRLTVV.

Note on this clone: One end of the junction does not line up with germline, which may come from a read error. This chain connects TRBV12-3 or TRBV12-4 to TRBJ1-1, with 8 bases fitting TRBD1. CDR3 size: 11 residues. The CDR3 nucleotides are TGTGCCAGCAGTTCGGTTACGGACAGGGTCTTT. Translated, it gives CASSSVTDRVF.

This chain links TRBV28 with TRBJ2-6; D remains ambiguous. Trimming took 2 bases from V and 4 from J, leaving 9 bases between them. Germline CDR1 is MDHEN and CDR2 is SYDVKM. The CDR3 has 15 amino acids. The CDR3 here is CASSLKASGANVLTF. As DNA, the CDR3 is TGTGCCAGCAGTTTAAAAGCATCCGGGGCCAACGTCCTGACTTTC.

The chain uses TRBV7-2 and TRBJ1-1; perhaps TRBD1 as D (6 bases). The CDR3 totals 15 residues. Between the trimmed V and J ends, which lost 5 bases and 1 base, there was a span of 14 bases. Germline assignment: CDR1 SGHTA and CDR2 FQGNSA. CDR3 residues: CASSTPTGANTEAFF. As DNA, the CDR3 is TGTGCCAGCAGCACCCCGACAGGAGCGAACACTGAAGCTTTCTTT.

CDR3: CASSLFGGGNQPQHF. In nucleotides, the CDR3 is TGCGCCAGCAGCTTGTTTGGGGGGGGCAATCAGCCCCAGCATTTT. The chain employs TRBV5-1 and TRBJ1-5, with TRBD1 as a possible D gene (5 bases). CDR3 length equals 15 residues. Germline V gene lookup returns CDR1 SGHRS and CDR2 YFSETQ. V lost 1 base and J 2 bases, leaving 10 bases between the germline ends.

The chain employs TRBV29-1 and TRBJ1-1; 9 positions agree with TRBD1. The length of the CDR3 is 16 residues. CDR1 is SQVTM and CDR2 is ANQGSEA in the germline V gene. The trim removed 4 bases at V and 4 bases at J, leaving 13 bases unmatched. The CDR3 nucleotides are TGCAGCGTTGCGCACCTCTCCGGGACAGGGATCACTGAAGCTTTCTTT. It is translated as CSVAHLSGTGITEAFF.

The CDR3, as DNA: TGTGCCAGCAGCTTTAGCGGGGGGGCTGAGGAGACCCAGTACTTC. This encodes CASSFSGGAEETQYF. The chain couples TRBV7-9 to TRBJ2-5, with 11 positions matching TRBD2. The J segment lost 5 bases and the V segment lost 3 bases, leaving 5 bases of the junction unmatched. Germline CDR1 is SEHNR and CDR2 is FQNEAQ (reference sequence). This CDR3 is built from 15 residues.

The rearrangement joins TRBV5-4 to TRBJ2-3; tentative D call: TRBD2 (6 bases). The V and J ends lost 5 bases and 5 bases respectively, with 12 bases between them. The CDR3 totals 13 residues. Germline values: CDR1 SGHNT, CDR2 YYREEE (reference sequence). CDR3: CASRIHGGDTQYF. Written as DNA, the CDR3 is TGTGCCAGCAGGATCCACGGGGGAGATACGCAGTATTTT.

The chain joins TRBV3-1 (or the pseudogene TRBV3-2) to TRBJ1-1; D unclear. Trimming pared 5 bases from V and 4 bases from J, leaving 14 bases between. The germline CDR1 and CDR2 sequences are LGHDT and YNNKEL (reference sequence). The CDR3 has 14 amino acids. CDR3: CASSEPGRTTEAFF. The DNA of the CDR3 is TGTGCCAGCAGCGAGCCTGGGAGGACCACTGAAGCTTTCTTT.

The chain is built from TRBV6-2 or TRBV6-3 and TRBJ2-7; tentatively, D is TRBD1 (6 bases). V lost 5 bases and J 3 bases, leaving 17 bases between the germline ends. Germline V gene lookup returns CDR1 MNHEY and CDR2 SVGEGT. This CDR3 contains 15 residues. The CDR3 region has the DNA TGTGCCAGCAGTAAACAGGGATTGTCCTACTACGAGCAGTACTTC. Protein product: CASSKQGLSYYEQYF.

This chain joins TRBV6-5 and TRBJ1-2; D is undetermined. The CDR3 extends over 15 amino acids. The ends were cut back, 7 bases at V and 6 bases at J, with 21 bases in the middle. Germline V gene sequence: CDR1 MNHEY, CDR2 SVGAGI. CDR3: CASTLDRQTPHGYTF. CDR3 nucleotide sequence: TGTGCCAGCACCCTCGACCGTCAGACACCCCATGGCTACACCTTC.

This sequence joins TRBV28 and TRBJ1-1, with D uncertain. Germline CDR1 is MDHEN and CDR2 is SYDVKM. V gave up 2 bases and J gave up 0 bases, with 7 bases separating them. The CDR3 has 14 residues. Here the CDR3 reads CASSLTRMNTEAFF. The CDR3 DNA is TGTGCCAGCAGTTTAACGCGGATGAACACTGAAGCTTTCTTT.

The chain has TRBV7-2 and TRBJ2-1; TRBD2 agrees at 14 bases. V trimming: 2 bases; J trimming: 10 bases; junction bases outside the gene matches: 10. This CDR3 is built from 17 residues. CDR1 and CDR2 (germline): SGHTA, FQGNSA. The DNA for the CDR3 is TGTGCCAGCAGCTTAAACCGTGCTGGACTAGCGGGGGGAGAGCAGTTCTTC. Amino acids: CASSLNRAGLAGGEQFF.

CDR3 in amino acids: CASSRQGGNTEAFF. CDR3 DNA: TGTGCCAGCTCCCGACAGGGGGGAAACACTGAAGCTTTCTTT. This sequence joins TRBV18 and TRBJ1-1; TRBD1 aligns across 9 bases. V gave up 6 bases and J gave up 2 bases; unmatched junction bases: 4. CDR1 is KGHSH and CDR2 is LQKENI in the germline V gene. CDR3 length: 14 residues.

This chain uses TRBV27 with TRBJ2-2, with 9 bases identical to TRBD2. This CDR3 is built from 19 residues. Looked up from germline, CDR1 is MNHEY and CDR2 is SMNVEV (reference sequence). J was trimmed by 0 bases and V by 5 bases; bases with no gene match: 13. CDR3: CASSRRTNLAGSNTGELFF. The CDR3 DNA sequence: TGTGCCAGCAGTCGCCGGACCAATCTAGCGGGGTCGAACACCGGGGAGCTGTTTTTT.

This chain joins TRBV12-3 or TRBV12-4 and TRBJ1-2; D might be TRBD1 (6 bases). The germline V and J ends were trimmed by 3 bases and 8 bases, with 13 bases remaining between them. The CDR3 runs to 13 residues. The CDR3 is CASSLSQGAGYTF. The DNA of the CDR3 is TGTGCCAGCAGTTTGTCACAGGGTGCCGGCTACACCTTC.

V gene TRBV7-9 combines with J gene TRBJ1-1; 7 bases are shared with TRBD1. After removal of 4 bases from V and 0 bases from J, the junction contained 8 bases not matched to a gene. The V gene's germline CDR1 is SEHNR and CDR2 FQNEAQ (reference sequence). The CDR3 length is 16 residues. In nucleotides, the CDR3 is TGTGCCAGCAGCTCCGAGACCGGGACAGTGAACACTGAAGCTTTCTTT. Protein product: CASSSETGTVNTEAFF.

For the CDR3, the DNA is TGTGCCAGCAGCCAAGAGGGCCGGGGTGAAGCTTTCTTT. It translates to CASSQEGRGEAFF. The V and J genes are TRBV3-1 (or the pseudogene TRBV3-2) and TRBJ1-1; D uncertain. V lost 0 bases and J 7 bases, leaving 9 bases between the germline ends. Germline assignment: CDR1 LGHDT and CDR2 YNNKEL (reference sequence). The length of the CDR3 is 13 residues.

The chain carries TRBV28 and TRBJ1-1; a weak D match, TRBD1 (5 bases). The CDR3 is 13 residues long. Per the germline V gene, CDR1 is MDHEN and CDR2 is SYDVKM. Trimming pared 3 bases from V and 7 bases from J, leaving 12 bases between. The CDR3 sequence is CASSLVGEGEAFF. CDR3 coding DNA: TGTGCCAGCAGTTTGGTAGGGGAGGGTGAAGCTTTCTTT. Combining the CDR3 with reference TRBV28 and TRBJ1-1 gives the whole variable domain DVKVTQSSRYLVKRTGEKVFLECVQDMDHENMFWYRQDPGLGLRLIYFSYDVKMKEKGDIPEGYSVSREKKERFSLILESASTNQTSMYLCASSLVGEGEAFFGQGTRLTVV.

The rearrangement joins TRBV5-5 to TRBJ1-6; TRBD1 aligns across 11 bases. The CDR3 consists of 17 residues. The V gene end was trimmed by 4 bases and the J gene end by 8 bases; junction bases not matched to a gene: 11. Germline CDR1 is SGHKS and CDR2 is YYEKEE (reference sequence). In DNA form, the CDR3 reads TGTGCCAGCAGCCCTCATATGGACAGGGGGCAAGATTCACCCCTCCACTTT. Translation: CASSPHMDRGQDSPLHF.

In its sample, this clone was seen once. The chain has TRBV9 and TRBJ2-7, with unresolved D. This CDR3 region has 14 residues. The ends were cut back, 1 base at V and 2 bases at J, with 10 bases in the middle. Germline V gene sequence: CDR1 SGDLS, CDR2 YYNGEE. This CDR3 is CASSVRSVPYEQYF. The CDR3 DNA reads TGTGCCAGCAGCGTACGCTCAGTCCCCTACGAGCAGTACTTC.

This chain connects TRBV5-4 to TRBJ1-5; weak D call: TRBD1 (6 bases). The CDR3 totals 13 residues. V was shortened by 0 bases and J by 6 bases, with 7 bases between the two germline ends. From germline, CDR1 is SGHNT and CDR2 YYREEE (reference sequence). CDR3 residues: CASSLGRGQPQHF. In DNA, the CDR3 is TGTGCCAGCAGCTTGGGCAGGGGTCAGCCCCAGCATTTT. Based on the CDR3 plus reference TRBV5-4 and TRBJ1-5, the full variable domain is ETGVTQSPTHLIKTRGQQVTLRCSSQSGHNTVSWYQQALGQGPQFIFQYYREEENGRGNFPPRFSGLQFPNYSSELNVNALELDDSALYLCASSLGRGQPQHFGDGTRLSIL.

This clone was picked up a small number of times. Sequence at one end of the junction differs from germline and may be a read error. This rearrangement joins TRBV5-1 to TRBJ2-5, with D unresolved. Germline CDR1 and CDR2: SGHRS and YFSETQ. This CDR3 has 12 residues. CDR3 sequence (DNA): TGCGCCAGCAGCTCCTACCAAGAGTCCCAGTACTTC. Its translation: CASSSYQESQYF.

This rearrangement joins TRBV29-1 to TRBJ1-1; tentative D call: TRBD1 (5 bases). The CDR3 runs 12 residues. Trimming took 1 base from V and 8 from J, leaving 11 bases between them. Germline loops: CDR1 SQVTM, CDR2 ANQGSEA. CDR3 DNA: TGCAGCGTTGAAGGCAGGGCCAAGGAAGCTTTCTTT. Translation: CSVEGRAKEAFF.

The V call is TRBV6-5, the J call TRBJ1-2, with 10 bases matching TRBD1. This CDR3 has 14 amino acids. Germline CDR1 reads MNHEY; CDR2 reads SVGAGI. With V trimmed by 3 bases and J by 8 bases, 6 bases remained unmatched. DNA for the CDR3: TGTGCCAGCAGTTATCTCGACAGGGGGCGCGGCTACACCTTC. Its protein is CASSYLDRGRGYTF.

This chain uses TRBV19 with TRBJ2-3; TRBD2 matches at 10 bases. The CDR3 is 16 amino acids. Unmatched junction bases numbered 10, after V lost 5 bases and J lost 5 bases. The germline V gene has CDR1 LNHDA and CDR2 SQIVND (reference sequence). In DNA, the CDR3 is TGTGCCAGTAGTTTCCTCCTAGCGGGGGCCCGAGATACGCAGTATTTT. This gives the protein CASSFLLAGARDTQYF.

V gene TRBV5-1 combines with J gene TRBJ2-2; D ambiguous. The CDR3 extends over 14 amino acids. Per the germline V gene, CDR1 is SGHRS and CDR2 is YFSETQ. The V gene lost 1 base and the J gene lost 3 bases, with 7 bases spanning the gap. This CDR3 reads CASSLTGDTGELFF. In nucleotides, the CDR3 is TGCGCCAGCAGCTTGACGGGTGACACCGGGGAGCTGTTTTTT.

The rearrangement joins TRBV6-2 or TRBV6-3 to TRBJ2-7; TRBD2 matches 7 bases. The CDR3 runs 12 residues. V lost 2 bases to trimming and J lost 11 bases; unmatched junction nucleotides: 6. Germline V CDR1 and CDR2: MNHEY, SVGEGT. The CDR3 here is CASSYSGAQKYF. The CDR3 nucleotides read TGTGCCAGCAGTTACAGCGGGGCCCAGAAGTACTTC.

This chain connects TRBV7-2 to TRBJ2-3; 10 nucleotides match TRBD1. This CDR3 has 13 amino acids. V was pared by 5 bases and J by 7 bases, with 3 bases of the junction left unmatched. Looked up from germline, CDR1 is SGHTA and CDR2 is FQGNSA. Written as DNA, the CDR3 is TGTGCCAGCAGCCGGGACAGGGGAAATACGCAGTATTTT. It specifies CASSRDRGNTQYF.